The rows below give T cell receptor beta chains drawn from one sample of a study of blood T cells in healthy people across ages. MiXCR, run by TCRdb on the 5' RACE reads, gives a single entry per CDR3 protein. The table lists over 700,000 distinct CDR3 sequences, just under 25% of them singletons. The same data also went into a second study, on T cells of mothers and their children.

Sequencing was performed on blood. The source is a boy between 10 and 17 years old in good health. The CDR3 runs from the conserved cysteine through the conserved F or W.

cdr3_length v_call cdr3_aa
15 TRBV2 CASAYMEFGTDTQYF
15 TRBV28 CASSLQGADTGELFF
16 TRBV7-2 CASSFKADFNTGELFF
16 TRBV7-9 CASSAFRQAQSDTQYF
15 TRBV5-1 CASNSMGAREETQYF
16 TRBV9 CASSPGTGFGQETQYF
15 TRBV27 CASSPAWTGNYGYTF
14 TRBV6-1 CASSGDRVDGELFF
15 TRBV11-2 CASSGTSGSESPQYF
13 TRBV24-1 CATSDLSEGEQFF
16 TRBV7-2 CASSLTGRASTGELFF
13 TRBV7-9 CASSFGASTEAFF
15 TRBV4-1 CASSQVSGRTLEQFF
15 TRBV4-3 CASSQDRGVGTEAFF
14 TRBV29-1 CSVYGTGALDEQYF
14 TRBV12-5 CASGLSTLVETQCF
18 TRBV25-1 CASSEFFSDGDSGNTIYF
14 TRBV29-1 CSVRTGLVVTEAFF
12 TRBV29-1 CSVKASGNTIYF
13 TRBV6-5 CASSSSSGNTIYF
17 TRBV6-5 CASVGGQGHKQNQPQHF
17 TRBV12-3/TRBV12-4 CASSSSSGGSARETQYF
16 TRBV5-1 CASSLGSGLAKNIQYF
17 TRBV5-1 CASSLERGISGANVLTF
16 TRBV4-2 CASSQVIGRDGDEQYF
15 TRBV29-1 CSVDLRAIPTDTQYF
16 TRBV28 CASSSQGAGGANVLTF
15 TRBV3-1 CASSPRTGPNTEAFF
15 TRBV27 CASSRTAGDSQPQHF
12 TRBV10-3 CAISPGADTQYF
15 TRBV27 CASSNSGYSYNEQFF
13 TRBV28 CASSPGFTYEQYF
14 TRBV7-2 CASSLYGANEKLFF
14 TRBV7-6 CASSRRASANEQFF
14 TRBV6-5 CASSLISSSYEQYF
14 TRBV3-1 CASSQDRRTDEQFF
13 TRBV29-1 CSARGVSGNTIYF
16 TRBV12-3/TRBV12-4 CASSNGQGATNEKLFF
12 TRBV7-8 CASSSTHYGYTF
16 TRBV7-9 CASSLHPEGVGYEQYF
17 TRBV15 CATSRDRLLSSGNTIYF
15 TRBV7-8 CASRPKGKGTDTQYF
13 TRBV29-1 CSVERPGANVLTF